The 7 T cell receptor beta chains listed next were all sequenced from one sample in a study of shared clonotypes between healthy human individuals. Repertoires were generated with immunoSEQ multiplex PCR, while TCRdb's copy carries only in-frame clones and drops some. Altogether 300,000 or so clones are present, roughly 70% being singletons, with the ten largest covering 9% to 12%. The sample was memory CD4+ T cells sorted from blood. Subset given: CD45RA-negative fraction. These receptors all come from a man aged 25 to 40 in good health.

The rearrangement links TRBV5-4 to TRBJ2-3, with TRBD2 identical over 9 bases. This CDR3 is built from 14 residues. The junction had 4 bases not matched to a gene; V was cut back by 1 base and J by 7 bases. The germline gives CDR1 SGHNT, CDR2 YYREEE (reference sequence). The CDR3 sequence: CASSLQTSGNTQYF. CDR3 bases: TGTGCCAGCAGCTTGCAGACTAGCGGAAATACGCAGTATTTT.

This clone was recorded many times. The chain is built from TRBV10-3 and TRBJ1-1; D is uncertain. The CDR3 sequence is 16 residues long. CDR1 is ENHRY and CDR2 is SYGVKD in the germline V gene. Between the trimmed V and J ends, which lost 4 bases and 8 bases, there was a span of 23 bases. Here the CDR3 reads CAISAGKGEEGSEAFF. In DNA form, the CDR3 reads TGTGCCATCAGTGCTGGGAAAGGAGAAGAGGGTTCGGAAGCTTTCTTT.

This chain connects TRBV6-1 to TRBJ2-7, with 11 bases matching TRBD2. The CDR3 totals 15 residues. The germline gives CDR1 MNHNS, CDR2 SASEGT. V dropped 1 base and J dropped 2; count of bases not matched to a gene: 1. CDR3 nucleotide sequence: TGTGCCAGCAGTGAAGTAGCGGGAGGGCCCTACGAGCAGTACTTC. Protein: CASSEVAGGPYEQYF.

V and J are TRBV10-1 and TRBJ2-7, with 10 bases matching TRBD1. V dropped 3 bases and J dropped 2; count of bases not matched to a gene: 1. This CDR3 has 14 residues. Germline CDR1 reads WNHNN; CDR2 reads SYGVQD (reference sequence). CDR3 in amino acids: CASSEGQGAYEQYF. The CDR3 coding sequence is TGCGCCAGCAGTGAAGGACAGGGGGCCTACGAGCAGTACTTC.

This clone was seen a single time. The V gene is TRBV2, the J gene TRBJ2-6; TRBD1 is a possible D gene (6 bases). The CDR3 is made up of 16 amino acids. Germline V gene data show CDR1 as SNHLY and CDR2 as FYNNEI. Trimming took off 6 bases at V and 0 bases at J, with 12 bases between the two ends. The CDR3 nucleotides read TGTGCCAGCAGCGAACAGGGAAGCTCTGGGGCCAACGTCCTGACTTTC. Amino acids: CASSEQGSSGANVLTF.

The chain recombines TRBV21-1 with TRBJ2-7; the D call TRBD1 from the table was never checked on the DNA. TRBV21-1 is reported as a pseudogene. The CDR3 is made up of 18 amino acids. The CDR3 region has the DNA TGTGCCAGCAGCAAAGAACCAAAAAAACACAGGTCCTTCTACGAGCAGTACTTC. Its translation is CASSKEPKKHRSFYEQYF.

The CDR3 reads CASKKEDYGYTF. CDR3 nucleotides: TGTGCCAGCAAGAAGGAGGACTATGGCTACACCTTC. V is TRBV6-5 and J is TRBJ1-2; D is ambiguous. Per germline, CDR1 MNHEY and CDR2 SVGAGI. CDR3 size: 12 residues. V was trimmed by 7 bases and J by 3 bases, leaving 9 bases between them.